One sample yielded the 24 T cell receptor beta chains listed below, sequenced in a study of OX40 agonist ivuxolimab in advanced cancers. Clones were read by immunoSEQ multiplex PCR, and TCRdb kept only the in-frame ones, dropping some. The table includes 20,000 to 30,000 clones, around 79% detected once. Here the sequenced sample was CD4+ or CD8+ T cells sorted from blood, taken in a trial of the OX40 agonist ivuxolimab. The receptors derive from an adult with an advanced solid tumor such as melanoma, head and neck, liver or kidney cancer.

V usage is TRBV9 and J usage is TRBJ2-1; D not certain. The CDR3 sequence is 17 residues long. CDR1 and CDR2 (germline): SGDLS, YYNGEE. Trimming took 2 bases from V and 0 from J, leaving 15 bases between them. CDR3 sequence (DNA): TGTGCCAGCAGCGTTGGCTTGACTCCGAGCTCCTACAATGAGCAGTTCTTC. Its protein product is CASSVGLTPSSYNEQFF.

V and J are TRBV5-4 and TRBJ2-3, with 11 bases fitting TRBD2. The CDR3 has 19 amino acids. Germline loops: CDR1 SGHNT, CDR2 YYREEE (reference sequence). After removal of 4 bases from V and 6 bases from J, the junction contained 19 bases not matched to a gene. The CDR3 is CASSRRLAGTMGGADTQYF. CDR3 bases: TGTGCCAGCAGCCGAAGACTAGCGGGGACCATGGGGGGGGCCGATACGCAGTATTTT.

This clone was detected a few times. The chain has TRBV7-2 and TRBJ1-1, with a tentative D call TRBD1 (5 bases). This CDR3 spans 15 amino acids. The V gene lost 1 base and the J gene lost 4 bases, with 13 bases spanning the gap. CDR1 is SGHTA, CDR2 FQGNSA, per germline. This chain's CDR3 is CASSLVVGAATEAFF. CDR3 DNA: TGTGCCAGCAGCTTAGTCGTAGGGGCGGCCACTGAAGCTTTCTTT.

V is TRBV9 and J is TRBJ2-6; D is ambiguous. Germline V gene data show CDR1 as SGDLS and CDR2 as YYNGEE. There are 14 residues in the CDR3. V lost 0 bases and J 0 bases, leaving 1 base between the germline ends. The CDR3 sequence is CASSVDSGANVLTF. DNA for the CDR3: TGTGCCAGCAGCGTAGACTCTGGGGCCAACGTCCTGACTTTC.

This chain links TRBV7-2 with TRBJ2-5; 9 positions match TRBD1. Germline assignment: CDR1 SGHTA and CDR2 FQGNSA. V lost 4 bases and J lost 5; bases outside the gene matches: 5. CDR3 size: 14 residues. CDR3 sequence reads: CASSSNRGRETQYF. CDR3 nucleotide sequence: TGTGCCAGCAGCTCCAACAGGGGGCGGGAGACCCAGTACTTC.

The chain carries TRBV30 and TRBJ1-2; TRBD1 matches 9 bases. Unmatched junction bases numbered 13, after V lost 1 base and J lost 4 bases. The germline gives CDR1 GTSNPN, CDR2 SVGIG (reference sequence). CDR3 size: 17 residues. This chain's CDR3 is CAWSALPGQGVPYGYTF. CDR3 DNA sequence: TGTGCCTGGAGTGCGTTACCGGGACAGGGAGTCCCCTATGGCTACACCTTC.

This clone was seen just once. The chain carries TRBV6-5 and TRBJ2-1, with 9 positions matching TRBD2. The CDR3 runs 15 residues. With V trimmed by 5 bases and J by 4 bases, 6 bases remained unmatched. The germline CDR1 and CDR2 sequences are MNHEY and SVGAGI. This CDR3 reads CASSPPLAGYNEQFF. As DNA, the CDR3 is TGTGCCAGCAGTCCCCCCCTAGCGGGGTACAATGAGCAGTTCTTC.

The chain recombines TRBV5-1 with TRBJ2-3, with D possibly TRBD1 on 5 matching bases. The CDR3 runs 16 residues. CDR1 is SGHRS, CDR2 YFSETQ, per germline. V was clipped by 3 bases and J by 2 bases, with 16 bases between them. The CDR3 coding sequence is TGCGCCAGCAGCTCCCCCGCTGGGGCCCCCACAGATACGCAGTATTTT. Its protein is CASSSPAGAPTDTQYF.

The J gene is TRBJ2-6, the V gene TRBV28; 9 bases agree with TRBD2. CDR1 is MDHEN, CDR2 SYDVKM, per germline. The CDR3 has 21 residues. Unmatched junction bases numbered 18, after V lost 6 bases and J lost 0 bases. In nucleotides, the CDR3 is TGTGCCAGCAGCGACCCGCGGGGGGGAGGACAGAGTAGCTCTGGGGCCAACGTCCTGACTTTC. Amino acid sequence: CASSDPRGGGQSSSGANVLTF.

This sequence joins TRBV28 and TRBJ2-2; D is perhaps TRBD1 or TRBD2 (6 bases each). Trimming shortened V by 3 bases and J by 6 bases, and 11 bases separated the two germline ends. Germline lookup yields CDR1 MDHEN and CDR2 SYDVKM. The CDR3 is made up of 14 amino acids. Here the CDR3 DNA reads TGTGCCAGCAGTTTTTTCGGGGGCCCCGGGGAGCTGTTTTTT. This sequence encodes CASSFFGGPGELFF.

The V and J genes are TRBV7-2 and TRBJ2-3; D is ambiguous. In germline, CDR1 is SGHTA, CDR2 FQGNSA. V dropped 7 bases and J dropped 2 bases, with 7 bases sitting between them. The CDR3 is made up of 12 amino acids. CDR3 region: CASNQFTDTQYF. The DNA for the CDR3 is TGTGCCAGCAATCAATTCACAGATACGCAGTATTTT. The full variable domain, in which reference TRBV7-2 and TRBJ2-3 provide the parts outside the CDR3, is GAGVSQSPSNKVTEKGKDVELRCDPISGHTALYWYRQSLGQGLEFLIYFQGNSAPDKSGLPSDRFSAERTGGSVSTLTIQRTQQEDSAVYLCASNQFTDTQYFGPGTRLTVL.

The CDR3 spells CASSRRQGTYNSPLHF. The CDR3 DNA follows: TGTGCCAGCAGCCGGCGGCAGGGCACCTATAATTCACCCCTCCACTTT. The rearrangement links TRBV7-2 to TRBJ1-6; possible D gene TRBD1, 5 bases. V lost 5 bases and J lost 2, with 13 bases in between. Germline V gene data show CDR1 as SGHTA and CDR2 as FQGNSA. The CDR3 covers 16 residues.

V is TRBV28 and J is TRBJ1-5; TRBD1 is a possible D gene (6 bases). CDR3 length equals 14 residues. Trimming took off 5 bases at V and 3 bases at J, with 11 bases between the two ends. Germline CDR1 and CDR2: MDHEN and SYDVKM. The CDR3 DNA reads as TGTGCCAGCAGTCTCACAGGGTACAATCAGCCCCAGCATTTT. It encodes CASSLTGYNQPQHF.

V gene TRBV5-1 combines with J gene TRBJ1-6; the D gene is possibly TRBD1 (5 bases). The V end was cut by 0 bases, the J end by 7 bases, with 11 bases between. The germline V gene has CDR1 SGHRS and CDR2 YFSETQ. The CDR3 is made up of 15 amino acids. In DNA form, the CDR3 reads TGCGCCAGCAGCTTGGAGTCAGGGCAAAATTCACCCCTCCACTTT. Translation gives CASSLESGQNSPLHF.

DNA for the CDR3: TGTGCCAGCAGTGAGGGACTTAACTATGGCTACACCTTC. It yields the protein CASSEGLNYGYTF. The V and J genes are TRBV6-1 and TRBJ1-2; TRBD1 might be the D (5 bases). The CDR3 runs 13 residues. Germline V lookup: CDR1 MNHNS, CDR2 SASEGT. V was clipped by 3 bases and J by 1 base, with 6 bases between them.

The chain has TRBV19 and TRBJ1-1; no reliable D call. The germline V gene encodes CDR1 LNHDA and CDR2 SQIVND (reference sequence). The V end lost 7 bases, the J end lost 0 bases, and 9 bases lay between the germline ends. The CDR3 has 13 residues. The CDR3 coding sequence is TGTGCCAGTACCAACATGCTGAACACTGAAGCTTTCTTT. Its protein product is CASTNMLNTEAFF.

The chain employs TRBV4-2 and TRBJ1-2, with D perhaps TRBD1 (5 bases). The germline V gene encodes CDR1 LGHNA and CDR2 YNFKEQ. V was shortened by 4 bases and J by 8 bases, with 20 bases between the two germline ends. The CDR3 has 15 amino acids. CDR3 sequence: CASSLRVDPRGGYTF. In DNA, the CDR3 is TGTGCCAGCAGCCTCAGGGTCGATCCAAGGGGAGGCTACACCTTC.

The chain uses TRBV19 and TRBJ2-3; tentatively, D is TRBD1 (5 bases). Trimming cost V 9 bases and J 5 bases, with 12 bases left between them. There are 12 residues in the CDR3. Germline assignment: CDR1 LNHDA and CDR2 SQIVND (reference sequence). In nucleotides, the CDR3 is TGTGCCAGCAGACAGTCCGGAGATACGCAGTATTTT. The encoded protein is CASRQSGDTQYF.

The chain uses TRBV28 and TRBJ1-2; D gene uncertain. There are 11 residues in the CDR3. V was clipped by 3 bases and J by 8 bases, with 7 bases between them. The germline V gene has CDR1 MDHEN and CDR2 SYDVKM. CDR3: CASSFLSGYTF. DNA of the CDR3: TGTGCCAGCAGTTTTCTCAGCGGCTACACCTTC.

This chain's CDR3 is CASSLSRQSNTGELFF. CDR3 bases: TGTGCCAGCAGCCTATCCCGCCAGTCGAACACCGGGGAGCTGTTTTTT. The gene calls are TRBV7-2 and TRBJ2-2, with D hard to call. V was shortened by 5 bases and J by 0 bases, with 13 bases between the two germline ends. This CDR3 is built from 16 residues. Germline loops: CDR1 SGHTA, CDR2 FQGNSA.

V and J are TRBV10-3 and TRBJ2-7; TRBD1 matches 8 bases. CDR1 ENHRY and CDR2 SYGVKD come from the germline V gene. V lost 10 bases, J lost 0 bases, and 8 bases stayed unmatched. This CDR3 has 14 amino acids. CDR3 loop: CATHRDRTSYEQYF. The DNA for the CDR3 is TGTGCCACCCACCGGGACAGGACCTCCTACGAGCAGTACTTC.

The chain links TRBV11-3 to TRBJ2-3; 11 bases match TRBD1. V gave up 4 bases and J gave up 4 bases; unmatched junction bases: 1. The CDR3 contains 14 residues. CDR1 is SGHNT, CDR2 YENEEA, per germline. The CDR3 region has the DNA TGTGCCAGCAGCTGGACAGGGGGCGCAGATACGCAGTATTTT. It yields the protein CASSWTGGADTQYF.

V usage is TRBV5-1 and J usage is TRBJ2-5; the match to TRBD1 covers 7 bases. The CDR3 sequence is 15 residues long. Germline CDR1 reads SGHRS; CDR2 reads YFSETQ. After removal of 4 bases from V and 4 bases from J, the junction contained 10 bases not matched to a gene. CDR3 DNA sequence: TGCGCCAGCAGCGGGTCCGGGACAGTAACAGAGACCCAGTACTTC. Residues: CASSGSGTVTETQYF. Using reference TRBV5-1 and TRBJ2-5 for the parts outside the CDR3, the full variable domain is KAGVTQTPRYLIKTRGQQVTLSCSPISGHRSVSWYQQTPGQGLQFLFEYFSETQRNKGNFPGRFSGRQFSNSRSEMNVSTLELGDSALYLCASSGSGTVTETQYFGPGTRLLVL.

This sequence joins TRBV7-9 and TRBJ1-4; possibly TRBD1 for D (5 bases). From germline, CDR1 is SEHNR and CDR2 FQNEAQ (reference sequence). Trimming cost V 1 base and J 4 bases, with 13 bases left between them. There are 16 residues in the CDR3. CDR3 bases: TGTGCCAGCAGCTTAGTTCGGCAGGGTGTTAATGAAAAACTGTTTTTT. Protein sequence: CASSLVRQGVNEKLFF.